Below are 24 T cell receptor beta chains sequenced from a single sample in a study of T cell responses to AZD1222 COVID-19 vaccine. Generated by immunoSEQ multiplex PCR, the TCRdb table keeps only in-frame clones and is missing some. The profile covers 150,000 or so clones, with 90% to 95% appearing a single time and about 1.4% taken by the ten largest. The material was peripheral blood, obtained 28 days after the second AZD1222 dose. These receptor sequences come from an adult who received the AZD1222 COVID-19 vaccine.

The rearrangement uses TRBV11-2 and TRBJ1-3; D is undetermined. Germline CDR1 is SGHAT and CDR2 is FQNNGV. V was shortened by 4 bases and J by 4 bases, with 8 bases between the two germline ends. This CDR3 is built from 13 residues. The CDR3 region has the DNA TGTGCCAGCAGCTCCCTAGCCGGAAACACCATATATTTT. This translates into CASSSLAGNTIYF.

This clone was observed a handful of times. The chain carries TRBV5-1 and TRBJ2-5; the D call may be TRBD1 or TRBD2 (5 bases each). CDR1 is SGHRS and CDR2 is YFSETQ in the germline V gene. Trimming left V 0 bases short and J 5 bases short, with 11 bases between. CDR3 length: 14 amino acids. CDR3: CASSLVVGVETQYF. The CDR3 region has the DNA TGCGCCAGCAGCTTGGTTGTGGGGGTGGAGACCCAGTACTTC.

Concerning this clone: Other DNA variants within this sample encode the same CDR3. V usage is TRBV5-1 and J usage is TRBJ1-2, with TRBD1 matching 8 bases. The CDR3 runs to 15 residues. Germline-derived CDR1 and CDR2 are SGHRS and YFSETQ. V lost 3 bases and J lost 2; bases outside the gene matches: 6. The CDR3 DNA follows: TGCGCCAGCAGCTCTACAGGGGGTTCGAACTATGGCTACACCTTC. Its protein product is CASSSTGGSNYGYTF.

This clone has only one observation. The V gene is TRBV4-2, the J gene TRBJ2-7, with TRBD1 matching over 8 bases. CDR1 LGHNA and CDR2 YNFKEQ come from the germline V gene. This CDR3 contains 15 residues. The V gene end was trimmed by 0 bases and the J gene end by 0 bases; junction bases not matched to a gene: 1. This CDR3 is CASSQETGGSYEQYF. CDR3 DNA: TGTGCCAGCAGCCAAGAAACAGGGGGCTCCTACGAGCAGTACTTC.

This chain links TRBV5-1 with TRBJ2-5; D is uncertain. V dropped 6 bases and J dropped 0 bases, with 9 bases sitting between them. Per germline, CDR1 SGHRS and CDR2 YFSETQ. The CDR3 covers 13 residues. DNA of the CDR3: TGCGCCAGCAAAATAGGTAACCAAGAGACCCAGTACTTC. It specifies CASKIGNQETQYF.

The CDR3 sequence: CASSALSGRLNTEAFF. The CDR3 bases are TGTGCCAGCAGCGCTTTGTCAGGGCGACTGAACACTGAAGCTTTCTTT. The chain uses TRBV9 and TRBJ1-1; weak D call: TRBD1 (5 bases). Germline CDR1 and CDR2: SGDLS and YYNGEE. V was pared by 3 bases and J by 0 bases, with 15 bases between. The CDR3 is 16 residues long.

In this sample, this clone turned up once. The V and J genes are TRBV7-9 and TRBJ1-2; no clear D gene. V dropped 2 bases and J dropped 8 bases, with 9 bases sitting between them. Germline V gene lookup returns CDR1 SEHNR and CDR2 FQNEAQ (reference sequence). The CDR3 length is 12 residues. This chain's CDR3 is CASSLTEVGYTF. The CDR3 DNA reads TGTGCCAGCAGCTTAACGGAGGTCGGCTACACCTTC.

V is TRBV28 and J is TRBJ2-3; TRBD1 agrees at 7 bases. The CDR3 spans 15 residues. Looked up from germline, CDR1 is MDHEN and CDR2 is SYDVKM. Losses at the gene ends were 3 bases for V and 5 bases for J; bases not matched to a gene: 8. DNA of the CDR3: TGTGCCAGCAGTTTGGGGGACAGCCGGGGAGATACGCAGTATTTT. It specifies CASSLGDSRGDTQYF.

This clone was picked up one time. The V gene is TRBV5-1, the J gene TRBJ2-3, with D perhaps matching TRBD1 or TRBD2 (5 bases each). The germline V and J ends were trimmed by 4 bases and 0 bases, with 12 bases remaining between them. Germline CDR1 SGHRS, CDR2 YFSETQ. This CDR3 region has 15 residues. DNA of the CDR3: TGCGCCAGCAGCCTACAGGACTCTAGCACAGATACGCAGTATTTT. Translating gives CASSLQDSSTDTQYF.

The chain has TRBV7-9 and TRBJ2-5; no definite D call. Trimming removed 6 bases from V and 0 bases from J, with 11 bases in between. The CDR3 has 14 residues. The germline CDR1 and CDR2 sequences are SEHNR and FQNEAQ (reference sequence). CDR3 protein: CASSKTEYQETQYF. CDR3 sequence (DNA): TGTGCCAGCAGTAAAACAGAGTACCAAGAGACCCAGTACTTC.

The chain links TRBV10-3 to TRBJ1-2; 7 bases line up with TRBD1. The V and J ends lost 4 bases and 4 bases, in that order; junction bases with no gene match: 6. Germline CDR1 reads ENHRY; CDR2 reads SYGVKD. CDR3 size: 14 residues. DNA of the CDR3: TGTGCCATCAGTGGTGCGGGACAGAGCTATGGCTACACCTTC. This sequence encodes CAISGAGQSYGYTF.

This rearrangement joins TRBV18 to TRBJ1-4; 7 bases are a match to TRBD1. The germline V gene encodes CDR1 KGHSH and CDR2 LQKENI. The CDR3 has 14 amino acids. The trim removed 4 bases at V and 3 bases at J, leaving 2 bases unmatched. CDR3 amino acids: CASSQGGPNEKLFF. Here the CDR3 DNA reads TGTGCCAGCTCACAAGGGGGCCCTAATGAAAAACTGTTTTTT.

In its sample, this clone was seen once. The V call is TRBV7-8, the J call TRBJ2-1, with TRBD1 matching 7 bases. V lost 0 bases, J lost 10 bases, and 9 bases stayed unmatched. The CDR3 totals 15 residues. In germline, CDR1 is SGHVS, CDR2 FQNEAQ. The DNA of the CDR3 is TGTGCCAGCAGCTTAGCCCCAGACAGGGTTAGAGAGCAGTTCTTC. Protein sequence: CASSLAPDRVREQFF.

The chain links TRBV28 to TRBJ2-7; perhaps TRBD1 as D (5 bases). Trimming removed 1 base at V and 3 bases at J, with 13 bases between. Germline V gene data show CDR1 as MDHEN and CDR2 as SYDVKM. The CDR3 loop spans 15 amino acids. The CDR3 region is CASSLSGNAVYEQYF. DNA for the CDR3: TGTGCCAGCAGTTTATCAGGGAACGCGGTCTACGAGCAGTACTTC.

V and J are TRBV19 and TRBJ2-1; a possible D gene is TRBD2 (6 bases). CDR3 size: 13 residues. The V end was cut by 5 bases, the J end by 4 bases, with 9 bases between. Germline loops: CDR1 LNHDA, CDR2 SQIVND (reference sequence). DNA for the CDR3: TGTGCCAGTAGTGGGGACTCGTACAATGAGCAGTTCTTC. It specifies CASSGDSYNEQFF.

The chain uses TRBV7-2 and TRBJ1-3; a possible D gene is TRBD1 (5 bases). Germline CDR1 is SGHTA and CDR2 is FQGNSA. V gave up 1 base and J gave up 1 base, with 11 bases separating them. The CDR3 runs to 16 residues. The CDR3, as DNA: TGTGCCAGCAGCTTAGGGGGTGGGGCGTCTGGAAACACCATATATTTT. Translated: CASSLGGGASGNTIYF.

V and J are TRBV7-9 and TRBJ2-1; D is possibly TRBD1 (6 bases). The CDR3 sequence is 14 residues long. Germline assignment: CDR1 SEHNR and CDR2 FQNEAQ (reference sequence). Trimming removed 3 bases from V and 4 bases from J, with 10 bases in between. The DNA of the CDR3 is TGTGCCAGCAGCTTGGCAGGACAGTACAATGAGCAGTTCTTC. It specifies CASSLAGQYNEQFF.

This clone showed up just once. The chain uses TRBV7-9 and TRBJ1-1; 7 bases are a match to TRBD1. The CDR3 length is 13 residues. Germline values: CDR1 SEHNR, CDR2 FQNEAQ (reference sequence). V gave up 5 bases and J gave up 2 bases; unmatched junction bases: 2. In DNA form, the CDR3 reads TGTGCCAGCAGCCAGGGGGGAAACACTGAAGCTTTCTTT. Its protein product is CASSQGGNTEAFF.

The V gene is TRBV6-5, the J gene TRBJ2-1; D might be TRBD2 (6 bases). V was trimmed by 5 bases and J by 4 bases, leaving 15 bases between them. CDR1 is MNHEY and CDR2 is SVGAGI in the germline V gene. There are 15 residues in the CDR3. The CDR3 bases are TGTGCCAGCAGTCCCTGGCGGGGAATGTACAATGAGCAGTTCTTC. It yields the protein CASSPWRGMYNEQFF.

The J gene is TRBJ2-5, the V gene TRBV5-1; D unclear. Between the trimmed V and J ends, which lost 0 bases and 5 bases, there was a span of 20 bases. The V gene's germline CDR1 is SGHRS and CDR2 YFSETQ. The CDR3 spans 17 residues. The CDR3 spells CASSLASPASGRETQYF. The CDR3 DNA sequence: TGCGCCAGCAGCTTGGCCTCCCCAGCTTCAGGCCGGGAGACCCAGTACTTC. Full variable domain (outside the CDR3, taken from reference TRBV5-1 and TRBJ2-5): KAGVTQTPRYLIKTRGQQVTLSCSPISGHRSVSWYQQTPGQGLQFLFEYFSETQRNKGNFPGRFSGRQFSNSRSEMNVSTLELGDSALYLCASSLASPASGRETQYFGPGTRLLVL.

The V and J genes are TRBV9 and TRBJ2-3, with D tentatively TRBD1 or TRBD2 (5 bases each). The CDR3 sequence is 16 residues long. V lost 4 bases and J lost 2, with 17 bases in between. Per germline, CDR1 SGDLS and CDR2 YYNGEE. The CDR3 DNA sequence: TGTGCCAGCAGCCCCCGGGACCACCGCAACACAGATACGCAGTATTTT. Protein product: CASSPRDHRNTDTQYF. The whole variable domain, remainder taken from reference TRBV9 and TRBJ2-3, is DSGVTQTPKHLITATGQRVTLRCSPRSGDLSVYWYQQSLDQGLQFLIQYYNGEERAKGNILERFSAQQFPDLHSELNLSSLELGDSALYFCASSPRDHRNTDTQYFGPGTRLTVL.

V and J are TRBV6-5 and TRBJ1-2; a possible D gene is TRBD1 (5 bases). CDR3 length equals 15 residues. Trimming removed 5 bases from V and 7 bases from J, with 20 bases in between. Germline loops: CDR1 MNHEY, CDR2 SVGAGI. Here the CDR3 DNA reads TGTGCCAGCAGTCTCCTCCAGGGAGGGGTAGGTGGCTACACCTTC. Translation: CASSLLQGGVGGYTF.

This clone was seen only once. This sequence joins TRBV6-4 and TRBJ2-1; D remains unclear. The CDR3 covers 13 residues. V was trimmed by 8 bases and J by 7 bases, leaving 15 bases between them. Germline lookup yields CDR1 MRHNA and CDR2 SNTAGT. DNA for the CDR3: TGTGCCAGCCTAGAATCCGCGCGGAATGAGCAGTTCTTC. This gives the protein CASLESARNEQFF.

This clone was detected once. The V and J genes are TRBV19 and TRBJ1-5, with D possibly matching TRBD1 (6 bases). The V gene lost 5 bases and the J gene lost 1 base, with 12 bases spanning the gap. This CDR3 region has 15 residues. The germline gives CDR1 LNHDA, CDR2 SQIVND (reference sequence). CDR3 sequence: CASSPDSGSNQPQHF. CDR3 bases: TGTGCCAGTAGTCCGGACAGTGGGAGCAATCAGCCCCAGCATTTT.